Presented here are 8 T cell receptor beta chains from one specimen sequenced in a study of vaccination effects on CD4 cells after COVID-19. Following a roughly 10-day culture, CD4+ T cells were purified. BNT162b2 vaccine or mRNA-1273 vaccine was given to participants in two doses. Here immunoSEQ multiplex PCR was the method, and the copy in TCRdb shows in-frame clones only, minus some. Here the sample spans approximately 37,000 clones, about two thirds being singletons. These receptors are not linked to any known antigen. Here the sequenced sample was CD4+ T cells from PBMCs cultured without peptide, taken after COVID-19 vaccination. Source of these receptors: a human donor who received a COVID-19 vaccine.

J is TRBJ2-3 and V is TRBV19; 8 nucleotides line up with TRBD2. V dropped 2 bases and J dropped 7; count of bases not matched to a gene: 14. This CDR3 is built from 17 residues. Germline values: CDR1 LNHDA, CDR2 SQIVND (reference sequence). DNA of the CDR3: TGTGCCAGTAGTATAAGTCTTTTGGCGGGAGGAAGTAATACGCAGTATTTT. This sequence encodes CASSISLLAGGSNTQYF.

The CDR3 sequence is CASSRRTAVNYGYTF. In nucleotides, the CDR3 is TGTGCCAGCAGCCGAAGGACAGCAGTGAACTATGGCTACACCTTC. The chain couples TRBV3-1 (or the pseudogene TRBV3-2) to TRBJ1-2; a weak D match, TRBD1 (6 bases). Looked up from germline, CDR1 is LGHDT and CDR2 is YNNKEL (reference sequence). CDR3 length: 15 residues. With 4 bases removed from V and 2 bases from J, the gap between germline ends came to 14 bases.

The J gene is TRBJ2-3, the V gene TRBV27; D not resolved. V was clipped by 5 bases and J by 6 bases, with 24 bases between them. Per the germline V gene, CDR1 is MNHEY and CDR2 is SMNVEV (reference sequence). The CDR3 extends over 17 amino acids. The CDR3 is CASSTPAGAAPADTQYF. For the CDR3, the DNA is TGTGCCAGCAGTACCCCTGCAGGCGCGGCTCCTGCGGATACGCAGTATTTT.

The chain is built from TRBV6-5 and TRBJ2-1; D call uncertain. V lost 7 bases and J lost 0, with 7 bases in between. There are 13 residues in the CDR3. In germline, CDR1 is MNHEY, CDR2 SVGAGI. Written as DNA, the CDR3 is TGTGCCAGCACCGCCGCCTCCTACAATGAGCAGTTCTTC. Translated: CASTAASYNEQFF.

The chain is built from TRBV5-5 and TRBJ1-5; D may be TRBD1 (5 bases). The CDR3 is 17 amino acids. The V and J ends lost 6 bases and 6 bases respectively, with 25 bases between them. Germline loops: CDR1 SGHKS, CDR2 YYEKEE (reference sequence). Here the CDR3 reads CASTPIGGSFVAQPQHF. The CDR3 DNA reads as TGTGCCAGCACCCCGATTGGGGGGTCCTTTGTTGCTCAGCCCCAGCATTTT. Variable domain in full (rest from reference TRBV5-5 and TRBJ1-5): DAGVTQSPTHLIKTRGQQVTLRCSPISGHKSVSWYQQVLGQGPQFIFQYYEKEERGRGNFPDRFSARQFPNYSSELNVNALLLGDSALYLCASTPIGGSFVAQPQHFGDGTRLSIL.

There are a few counts of this clone. The chain links TRBV7-2 to TRBJ2-1, with 7 bases that match TRBD1. Unmatched junction bases numbered 5, after V lost 4 bases and J lost 8 bases. This CDR3 region has 13 residues. Germline V CDR1 and CDR2: SGHTA, FQGNSA. The CDR3 loop is CASSSPTGYEQFF. DNA for the CDR3: TGTGCCAGCAGCTCACCGACAGGGTATGAGCAGTTCTTC.

V is TRBV5-1 and J is TRBJ2-2, with 13 bases fitting TRBD2. The CDR3 is 16 residues long. With V trimmed by 4 bases and J by 12 bases, 12 bases remained unmatched. Germline V gene lookup returns CDR1 SGHRS and CDR2 YFSETQ. In nucleotides, the CDR3 is TGCGCCAGCAGCCCACGGACTAGCGGGAGTTCCACGAAGCTGTTTTTT. Translation: CASSPRTSGSSTKLFF.

The CDR3 region has the DNA TGTGCCAGCAGCTTGTACGGGACGGCAACTAACTATGGCTACACCTTC. Translation gives CASSLYGTATNYGYTF. This chain links TRBV5-8 with TRBJ1-2; D might be TRBD1 (5 bases). Trimming shortened V by 1 base and J by 0 bases, and 13 bases separated the two germline ends. The germline gives CDR1 SGHTS, CDR2 YDEGEE. This CDR3 is built from 16 residues.